This entry describes one TCR beta chain. No antigen is known for it. Per-base qualities were not stored, and no clone one base away is much larger. The germline V gene yields SNHLY for CDR1 and FYNNEI for CDR2. Here V drops 6 bases and J drops 6 bases, and the junction holds 3 bases not matched to any gene. The CDR3 contains 15 residues, cysteine and phenylalanine counted. Of the read, only the CDR3 DNA is kept; its 45 bases are in frame from base 1. The sample comes from a study of OX40 agonist ivuxolimab in advanced cancers. Regarding the complete study: The costimulatory receptor OX40 (CD134) was targeted by ivuxolimab, a fully human IgG2 agonistic monoclonal antibody. Intravenous ivuxolimab was administered to patients every 2 weeks at six dose levels: 0.01, 0.1, 0.3, 1.5, 3 and 10 mg/kg. Of the approximately 53 patients in dose escalation, some 20 had hepatocellular carcinoma, around 15 had melanoma, 9 had renal cell carcinoma and 9 had head and neck cancer. In the dose-escalation cohort, 70% to 85% of patients were male, and the mean age was 60 years with a range of about 20 to 80. Patients were allowed to have had prior anti-PD-1, anti-PD-L1 or anti-CTLA-4 therapy, and around 37% of the dose-escalation patients had previously received checkpoint inhibitors. Partial responses were achieved by three dose-escalation patients, of whom one had hepatocellular carcinoma and two had cutaneous melanoma. The purpose of peripheral TCRbeta sequencing was to test whether ivuxolimab changed TCR sequence diversity and led to clonal T-cell expansion. The paper reports the monotherapy dose-escalation portion (N of about 56 patients) of the phase I ivuxolimab trial. Broad study findings and their caveats: After ivuxolimab, more expanded clones were found on average in CD8+ T cells than in CD4+ T cells. Low levels of normalized T-cell clonal expansion were also seen in some patients who did not respond. Clonal expansion of both CD4+ and CD8+ blood T cells was observed from baseline to week 6 at doses 0.1 to 3.0 mg/kg. Partial responders in the 0.1-3.0 mg/kg groups had among the lowest normalized peripheral clonal expansion, especially among CD8+ T cells. Antigen specificity was not determined for the clonally expanded peripheral T cells.

To sequence the TCRbeta CDR3 region, genomic DNA was isolated from the sorted cells. TCRbeta CDR3 regions were sequenced using the immunoSEQ Assay. TCRdb holds this immuneACCESS table with in-frame rearrangements only. Some clones are missing; in checked studies, unresolved V genes explain under half, and the rest has no known cause. The sample profile shows 5,000 to 6,500 clones; around two thirds of them were found once. The leading ten clones occupy almost 60% of the sample. The trial excluded patients who had a history of autoimmune disease or were on systemic immunosuppression. In every dose cohort, peripheral blood was drawn for TCR sequencing at baseline, cycle 4 day 1, and cycle 7 day 1. Samples came from an open-label, multicenter, first-in-human phase I dose-escalation trial of ivuxolimab. Adults with locally advanced or metastatic melanoma, renal cell, hepatocellular, or head and neck squamous cell carcinoma were enrolled in the trial. CD4+ and CD8+ T cells were sorted separately from peripheral blood before TCR sequencing.

This sequence was found in an adult with an advanced solid tumor such as melanoma, head and neck, liver or kidney cancer. This sample comprised CD4+ or CD8+ T cells sorted from blood, obtained in a trial of the OX40 agonist ivuxolimab. The V and J genes are TRBV2 and TRBJ2-2, with TRBD2 matching 14 junction bases. CDR3 reads: CASRGTSGSAGELFF. The DNA is TGTGCCAGCAGAGGGACTAGCGGGAGTGCCGGGGAGCTGTTTTTT.